The rows below give T cell receptor beta chains drawn from one sample of a study of T cells in tuberculosis. Using immunoSEQ multiplex PCR, the repertoire was profiled, and TCRdb retains in-frame clones only, with some absent. The sample includes 55,000 to 70,000 clones, under 90% of them seen just once. The specimen sequenced was CD1b-GMM tetramer-negative cells sorted from PBMCs. These receptor sequences come from an adult woman with latent tuberculosis. The CDR3 runs from the conserved cysteine through the conserved F or W. Fields, in order: D gene, clone size, V gene, J gene, CDR3 protein, CDR3 DNA. D genes are given only for firm matches. Size is omitted from some rows. Given values are once, few, many or a class for expanded clones.

TRBD1	NA	TRBV7-3	TRBJ1-4	CASSTLTGPGEKLFF	TGTGCCAGCAGCACCCTGACAGGGCCGGGTGAAAAACTGTTTTTT
TRBD2	NA	TRBV29-1	TRBJ2-5	CSGTSGVETQYF	TGCAGCGGTACTAGCGGGGTGGAGACCCAGTACTTC
NA	NA	TRBV5-1	TRBJ1-5	CASSLGGTGANQPQHF	TGCGCCAGCAGCTTGGGGGGAACAGGAGCCAATCAGCCCCAGCATTTT
TRBD1	NA	TRBV5-4	TRBJ2-2	CASSAGQANTGELFF	TGTGCCAGCAGCGCGGGACAGGCGAACACCGGGGAGCTGTTTTTT
NA	NA	TRBV14	TRBJ2-2	CASSLQDYTGELFF	TGTGCCAGCAGCCTCCAGGACTACACCGGGGAGCTGTTTTTT
TRBD1	NA	TRBV2	TRBJ1-6	CASSDRGINSPLHF	TGTGCCAGCTCCGACAGGGGAATTAATTCACCCCTCCACTTT
TRBD2	NA	TRBV4-1	TRBJ2-1	CASSQGTSVGNEQFF	TGCGCCAGCAGCCAAGGGACTAGCGTGGGCAATGAGCAGTTCTTC
NA	few	TRBV28	TRBJ2-4	CASSSEGPGAKNIQYF	TGTGCCAGCAGCTCAGAGGGCCCCGGGGCCAAAAACATTCAGTACTTC
NA	NA	TRBV6-6	TRBJ2-7	CASSYSKGGEVQYF	TGTGCCAGCAGTTACTCCAAAGGGGGGGAGGTGCAGTACTTC
TRBD1	NA	TRBV6-1	TRBJ1-6	CASRAPGQVDSPLHF	TGTGCCAGCAGAGCCCCTGGACAGGTTGATTCACCCCTCCACTTT
TRBD2	NA	TRBV2	TRBJ2-1	CASTEGGLAVDSSYNEQFF	TGTGCCAGCACCGAGGGGGGACTAGCGGTCGATAGCTCCTACAATGAGCAGTTCTTC
TRBD1	NA	TRBV29-1	TRBJ1-5	CSVEDGTGDQPQHF	TGCAGCGTTGAAGACGGGACAGGGGATCAGCCCCAGCATTTT
TRBD1	NA	TRBV29-1	TRBJ2-7	CSVGGEGQGVYEQYF	TGCAGCGTTGGTGGGGAGGGACAGGGAGTCTACGAGCAGTACTTC
NA	NA	TRBV10-3	TRBJ1-2	CAISESRRTSNYGYTF	TGTGCCATCAGTGAGTCTAGGCGGACTTCTAACTATGGCTACACCTTC
NA	NA	TRBV4-2	TRBJ2-7	CASSQERGNPTEQYF	TGTGCCAGCAGCCAAGAAAGAGGGAACCCTACCGAGCAGTACTTC
NA	once	TRBV30	TRBJ1-2	CAWSAPRGYTF	TGTGCCTGGAGTGCCCCGAGAGGCTACACCTTC
TRBD2	once	TRBV25-1	TRBJ2-1	CASSESAGAFYNEQFF	TGTGCCAGCAGTGAATCAGCGGGGGCTTTCTACAATGAGCAGTTCTTC
TRBD1	NA	TRBV28	TRBJ2-5	CASSLIRQGQETQYF	TGTGCCAGCAGTTTAATTAGACAGGGGCAAGAGACCCAGTACTTC
NA	NA	TRBV7-3	TRBJ2-5	CASSLGRGTRETQYF	TGTGCCAGCAGCTTAGGCAGGGGAACGAGGGAGACCCAGTACTTC
TRBD1	NA	TRBV18	TRBJ2-4	CASSDLGQGGNIQYF	TGTGCCAGCTCCGACCTAGGACAGGGCGGAAACATTCAGTACTTC
TRBD2	NA	TRBV4-3	TRBJ2-7	CASSQGTSGGYEQYF	TGCGCCAGCAGCCAAGGGACTAGCGGGGGCTACGAGCAGTACTTC
TRBD1	NA	TRBV5-1	TRBJ1-2	CASSLRGQGPIDYGYTF	TGCGCCAGCAGCTTGAGGGGACAGGGGCCCATAGACTATGGCTACACCTTC
TRBD1	NA	TRBV30	TRBJ2-3	CAWNRDRVDTQYF	TGTGCCTGGAATCGGGACAGGGTCGATACGCAGTATTTT
NA	NA	TRBV30	TRBJ2-7	CAWGGTGGYYEQYF	TGTGCCTGGGGGGGGACGGGGGGCTACTACGAGCAGTACTTC
TRBD1	NA	TRBV7-8	TRBJ2-7	CASSPRTGGNEQYF	TGTGCCAGCAGCCCGCGGACAGGGGGCAACGAGCAGTACTTC
NA	NA	TRBV15	TRBJ2-1	CATSREAEQFF	TGTGCCACCAGCAGAGAAGCTGAGCAGTTCTTC
NA	few	TRBV2	TRBJ2-1	CASGIQGFPYEQFF	TGTGCCAGTGGTATACAGGGATTCCCTTATGAGCAGTTCTTC
TRBD2	NA	TRBV7-9	TRBJ2-2	CASSRSGGRTGELFF	TGTGCCAGCAGCAGGTCGGGGGGGCGCACCGGGGAGCTGTTTTTT
NA	NA	TRBV7-2	TRBJ1-1	CASSLGGGSRNTEAFF	TGTGCCAGCAGCTTAGGGGGGGGCAGTAGGAACACTGAAGCTTTCTTT
TRBD1	NA	TRBV28	TRBJ2-7	CASSRTGGNYEQYF	TGTGCCAGCAGTCGGACAGGGGGCAATTACGAGCAGTACTTC
TRBD1	NA	TRBV7-2	TRBJ1-5	CASSLGGSGTGVIQPQHF	TGTGCCAGCAGCTTGGGGGGTTCCGGGACAGGGGTTATTCAGCCCCAGCATTTT
TRBD1	NA	TRBV15	TRBJ1-5	CATSQGAWSNQPQHF	TGTGCCACCAGCCAGGGGGCATGGAGCAATCAGCCCCAGCATTTT
NA	NA	TRBV12-2	TRBJ1-2	CASRLEGRGSYTF	TGTGCAAGTCGCTTAGAAGGGAGAGGGAGCTACACCTTC
NA	few	TRBV28	TRBJ2-5	CATSAPAGGETQYF	TGTGCCACCTCCGCCCCAGCGGGTGGAGAGACCCAGTACTTC
NA	NA	TRBV28	TRBJ1-2	CASSLLLGQTAGYTF	TGTGCCAGCAGTTTGCTTTTAGGACAGACGGCAGGCTACACCTTC